Each of the 10 T cell receptor beta chains below was sequenced from the same sample in a study. Data came from immunoSEQ multiplex PCR; TCRdb stores just in-frame clones and leaves some out. The table records some 48,000 clones, 90% to 95% of them present only once. Sequenced input: PBMCs. These receptors came from a man aged 40-55 years with rheumatoid arthritis.

The chain links TRBV11-2 to TRBJ1-1, with no clear D. CDR3 size: 14 residues. V was cut by 1 base and J by 0 bases, with 6 bases left in between. Per germline, CDR1 SGHAT and CDR2 FQNNGV. Written as DNA, the CDR3 is TGTGCCAGCAGCTTAGTAGGGCTGAACACTGAAGCTTTCTTT. It yields the protein CASSLVGLNTEAFF. Full variable domain (missing parts from reference TRBV11-2 and TRBJ1-1): EAGVAQSPRYKIIEKRQSVAFWCNPISGHATLYWYQQILGQGPKLLIQFQNNGVVDDSQLPKDRFSAERLKGVDSTLKIQPAKLEDSAVYLCASSLVGLNTEAFFGQGTRLTVV.

The chain has TRBV5-1 and TRBJ2-1, with 10 bases identical to TRBD1. Per the germline V gene, CDR1 is SGHRS and CDR2 is YFSETQ. The CDR3 is 16 residues long. V lost 3 bases and J lost 9; bases outside the gene matches: 12. The CDR3 coding sequence is TGCGCCAGCAGCTCAATTACCGGGACAGGGGATCGTGAGCAGTTCTTC. Residues: CASSSITGTGDREQFF.

This rearrangement joins TRBV18 to TRBJ2-2, with TRBD2 as a possible D gene (7 bases). V was shortened by 0 bases and J by 6 bases, with 14 bases between the two germline ends. This CDR3 is 16 amino acids long. The germline V gene encodes CDR1 KGHSH and CDR2 LQKENI. The CDR3 coding sequence is TGTGCCAGCTCACCACCGGGGGGGCTTTCCTCCGGGGAGCTGTTTTTT. As protein: CASSPPGGLSSGELFF.

The chain has TRBV7-9 and TRBJ1-2; D not certain. The length of the CDR3 is 15 residues. Per germline, CDR1 SEHNR and CDR2 FQNEAQ (reference sequence). Deletions cut 5 bases from V and 7 bases from J, with 20 bases between. CDR3 sequence (DNA): TGTGCCAGCAGCCTCCCCGTCCTAGGCCCGGGTGGCTACACCTTC. It codes for CASSLPVLGPGGYTF.

The chain is built from TRBV10-3 and TRBJ2-1, with 10 bases aligning to TRBD1. The V gene end was trimmed by 7 bases and the J gene end by 5 bases; junction bases not matched to a gene: 2. Per germline, CDR1 ENHRY and CDR2 SYGVKD. The CDR3 spans 13 residues. Here the CDR3 reads CAITGTGDNEQFF. The CDR3 DNA follows: TGTGCCATCACCGGGACAGGGGACAATGAGCAGTTCTTC.

V usage is TRBV6-5 and J usage is TRBJ2-7; maybe TRBD2 (6 bases). Germline values: CDR1 MNHEY, CDR2 SVGAGI. This CDR3 is 12 amino acids long. V was pared by 7 bases and J by 4 bases, with 11 bases between. The CDR3 DNA follows: TGTGCCAGCATCGGGAGAGGTTACGAGCAGTACTTC. It specifies CASIGRGYEQYF.

The chain's CDR3 is CASSSTFAGLNTEAFF. In DNA, the CDR3 is TGCGCCAGCAGCTCTACATTCGCAGGCTTGAACACTGAAGCTTTCTTT. V is TRBV5-1 and J is TRBJ1-1; D remains ambiguous. V was shortened by 3 bases and J by 0 bases, with 15 bases between the two germline ends. CDR1 and CDR2 from the germline V gene are SGHRS and YFSETQ. The CDR3 sequence is 16 residues long.

This clone was seen a single time. The chain couples TRBV4-1 to TRBJ1-3, with TRBD1 as a possible D gene (6 bases). The germline V gene has CDR1 MGHRA and CDR2 YSYEKL. CDR3 length: 16 residues. V was cut by 0 bases and J by 0 bases, with 9 bases left in between. The CDR3 bases are TGCGCCAGCAGCCAAGATCCCAGGGGCTCTGGAAACACCATATATTTT. It codes for CASSQDPRGSGNTIYF.

The chain recombines TRBV6-5 with TRBJ1-1; perhaps TRBD1 as D (6 bases). Trimming removed 6 bases at V and 5 bases at J, with 10 bases between. The length of the CDR3 is 12 residues. Per the germline V gene, CDR1 is MNHEY and CDR2 is SVGAGI. The CDR3 loop reads CASSTGRTEAFF. In DNA, the CDR3 is TGTGCCAGCAGCACAGGGAGGACTGAAGCTTTCTTT.

This clone was seen a handful of times. The chain has TRBV28 and TRBJ1-5; the D is unclear. The CDR3 extends over 13 amino acids. Per the germline V gene, CDR1 is MDHEN and CDR2 is SYDVKM. Trimming left V 5 bases short and J 6 bases short, with 11 bases between. The CDR3 bases are TGTGCCAGCAGTCTTGGTTGGGGTCAGCCCCAGCATTTT. It yields the protein CASSLGWGQPQHF.